A selection of T cell receptor beta chains follows, all from one sample in a study of PD-1 blockade in classical Hodgkin lymphoma. Libraries were prepared by immunoSEQ multiplex PCR; TCRdb keeps only in-frame clonotypes and omits some of them. The sample shows about 27,000 clones, approximately 85% of them seen only once. Sequencing was performed on CD4+ T cells from blood, taken before the fourth cycle of nivolumab. Every receptor here comes from a human donor with classical Hodgkin lymphoma. The CDR3 runs from the conserved cysteine through the conserved F or W. A D gene is named only where the DNA matches it firmly. Some rows mark clone size as missing; the rest say once, few, many or name a class of expanded clone.

d_call clone_size j_call v_call cdr3_nt cdr3_aa
TRBD2 - TRBJ2-3 TRBV2 TGTGCCAGCACCCCCGGTCGGGGGGCAGATACGCAGTATTTT CASTPGRGADTQYF
- - TRBJ2-3 TRBV6-1 TGTGCCAGCAGTGAAGTAGGCCCCACAGATACGCAGTATTTT CASSEVGPTDTQYF
- - TRBJ2-7 TRBV14 TGTGCCAGCAGTGGGGCTAGGATAGGCGAGCAGTACTTC CASSGARIGEQYF
- - TRBJ2-5 TRBV7-6 TGTGCCAGCAGTGCCGGGACCCTGCAAGAGACCCAGTACTTC CASSAGTLQETQYF
TRBD1 - TRBJ1-1 TRBV5-4 TGTGCCAGCAGCTTGGAGGGACAGGGGGCGGGGACTGAAGCTTTCTTT CASSLEGQGAGTEAFF
- - TRBJ1-5 TRBV7-8 TGTGCCAGCAGCCCTCCGAGTGGGGCAAATCAGCCCCAGCATTTT CASSPPSGANQPQHF
- - TRBJ1-2 TRBV4-3 TGCGCCAGCAGCCAAGAATATGCGGGGTCCTATGGCTACACCTTC CASSQEYAGSYGYTF
- - TRBJ2-3 TRBV5-1 TGCGCCAGCAGCTTGGTTGCAGGGAGCGATACGCAGTATTTT CASSLVAGSDTQYF
- - TRBJ1-1 TRBV6-5 TGTGCCAGCAGGGCCGAGTGGGTAGTACGGGCTGAAGCTTTCTTT CASRAEWVVRAEAFF
- - TRBJ1-1 TRBV29-1 TGCAGCGTTGAGGGACGGGTTGTCGGACGAGCTTTCTTT CSVEGRVVGRAFF
- - TRBJ1-1 TRBV6-1 TGTGCCAGCAGTGACCGGAAACTAACTGAAGCTTTCTTT CASSDRKLTEAFF
TRBD2 - TRBJ2-7 TRBV28 TGTGCCAGCAGTCTAGCGGACCGTCCCTACGAGCAGTACTTC CASSLADRPYEQYF
- few TRBJ2-7 TRBV19 TGTGCCAGTGGTCAGAGAGCTTACGAGCAGTACTTC CASGQRAYEQYF
- - TRBJ2-1 TRBV5-4 TGTGCCAGCAGCTGGGACGGTAATGAGCAGTTCTTC CASSWDGNEQFF
TRBD1 once TRBJ2-2 TRBV7-8 TGTGCCAGCAGCTTCACAGGTTATGGCGGGACAGGTGGTGCCGGGGAGCTGTTTTTT CASSFTGYGGTGGAGELFF
- - TRBJ1-4 TRBV7-2 TGTGCCAGCAGCTTGGGGGGGCAAGAAAAACTGTTTTTT CASSLGGQEKLFF
TRBD2 - TRBJ2-2 TRBV10-3 TGTGCCATCAGTGGCACCGGGACTAGCGTTAACACCGGGGAGCTGTTTTTT CAISGTGTSVNTGELFF
TRBD2 few TRBJ2-1 TRBV19 TGTGCCAGTAGTACGACTAGCGGGAGGGCCATTGAGCAGTTCTTC CASSTTSGRAIEQFF
- few TRBJ1-2 TRBV28 TGTGCCAGCAGGTCCGGGACCCTCTATGGCTACACCTTC CASRSGTLYGYTF
- - TRBJ2-3 TRBV5-1 TGCGCCAGCAGCGTATCAGGGGCAAGCACAGATACGCAGTATTTT CASSVSGASTDTQYF
- - TRBJ2-5 TRBV5-1 TGCGCCAGCAGCTTGGGAGGCTACAAAGAGACCCAGTACTTC CASSLGGYKETQYF
- - TRBJ1-1 TRBV2 TGTGCCAGCAGGGTCTCCTTGAACACTGAAGCTTTCTTT CASRVSLNTEAFF
TRBD2 - TRBJ2-7 TRBV10-1 TGCGCCAGCAGTGAGACACTAGCGGGAGGGACCTACGAGCAGTACTTC CASSETLAGGTYEQYF
- few TRBJ1-4 TRBV5-1 TGCGCCAGCAGCCAGGGTCTCCAGAATGAAAAACTGTTTTTT CASSQGLQNEKLFF
- - TRBJ1-1 TRBV5-1 TGCGCCAGCAGCTACACCGTGGGGGCGAACACTGAAGCTTTCTTT CASSYTVGANTEAFF
TRBD1 - TRBJ1-6 TRBV7-2 TGTGCCAGCAGCTTAAGGAACAGGGGGCTTTCACCCCTCCACTTT CASSLRNRGLSPLHF
- - TRBJ2-3 TRBV5-1 TGCGCCAGCAGCTTGATCAGTCAAGATACGCAGTATTTT CASSLISQDTQYF
TRBD1 - TRBJ2-2 TRBV6-1 TGTGCCGGCAGGGACCGGGACAGGGCGGGCGGGGAGCTGTTTTTT CAGRDRDRAGGELFF
- few TRBJ1-2 TRBV7-2 TGTGCCAGCAGCTTAGGAAGGGAGATGAGCTATGGCTACACCTTC CASSLGREMSYGYTF
- - TRBJ1-5 TRBV6-6 TGTGCCGGCGGCGGGGGGGTGCCCCAGCATTTT CAGGGGVPQHF
- - TRBJ2-2 TRBV5-4 TGTGCCAGCAGCTTGACCGGGGGCGGCGCCGGGGAGCTGTTTTTT CASSLTGGGAGELFF
TRBD2 - TRBJ2-7 TRBV5-1 TGCGCCAGCAGCTTGAGTTTCGGGAGGGCAGGGGAGCAGTACTTC CASSLSFGRAGEQYF
- - TRBJ1-2 TRBV6-1 TGTGCCAGCAGTGAAGCGCTTGGAGGGCAGGGTGGCTACACCTTC CASSEALGGQGGYTF
- - TRBJ2-3 TRBV4-1 TGCGCCAGCAGCCAAGAAGGGGACACTCCTAGCACAGATACGCAGTATTTT CASSQEGDTPSTDTQYF
- - TRBJ1-1 TRBV10-3 TGTGCCATCAGTGAGTATGCGGACCCCCTGGGGGCTTTCTTT CAISEYADPLGAFF
TRBD2 - TRBJ2-7 TRBV9 TGTGCCTCCTCAAAGTCGATGGGTCTAGCGGGAGAAGGGCCCTACGAGCAGTACTTC CASSKSMGLAGEGPYEQYF
TRBD1 - TRBJ1-5 TRBV4-1 TGCGCCAGCAGCCAAGATCCTACAGGGGGTACGCCCCAGCATTTT CASSQDPTGGTPQHF
- - TRBJ2-7 TRBV7-9 TGTGCCAGCAGCTTAGCGCGAGGGGCATTCTCCTACGAGCAGTACTTC CASSLARGAFSYEQYF
- - TRBJ2-7 TRBV9 TGTGCCAGCAGCGTAGCCTTCTCCGAGCAGTACTTC CASSVAFSEQYF
- - TRBJ2-2 TRBV4-3 TGCGCCAGCAGCCAGCTACAGGGTAACACCGGGGAGCTGTTTTTT CASSQLQGNTGELFF
- - TRBJ2-7 TRBV27 TGTGCCAGCAGACCCCGACAGGGGGCGCGAAGAGCGGGAGGGGTTCTCTCCTACGAGCAGTACTTC CASRPRQGARRAGGVLSYEQYF
TRBD1 - TRBJ2-2 TRBV4-1 TGCGCCAGCAGCCACGCCAGAGGGGGCAAAGGGGAGCTGTTTTTT CASSHARGGKGELFF
- - TRBJ1-4 TRBV5-1 TGCGCCAGCAGCTTGGCTGGAGGGCGAGAAGAAAAACTGTTTTTT CASSLAGGREEKLFF
TRBD2 - TRBJ2-1 TRBV4-1 TGCGCCAGCAGCCAAGAGTCTAGCGGGGGCCTGGAGTTCTTC CASSQESSGGLEFF
TRBD1 - TRBJ1-5 TRBV11-2 TGTGCCAGCAGCTTAGAAGGGGGAGTTCCGACAGGGGGTCAGCCCCAGCATTTT CASSLEGGVPTGGQPQHF
- - TRBJ1-5 TRBV6-1 TGTGCCAGCAGTGAAGTAACGACCACCAATCAGCCCCAGCATTTT CASSEVTTTNQPQHF
TRBD2 - TRBJ2-1 TRBV14 TGTGCCAGCAGCCATCCAGGAGTCGGGGGGGTCTACAATGAGCAGTTCTTC CASSHPGVGGVYNEQFF
TRBD1 - TRBJ2-3 TRBV27 TGTGCCAGCAGTTTAAGGGGACAGTCCACAGATACGCAGTATTTT CASSLRGQSTDTQYF
- - TRBJ2-1 TRBV7-5 TGTGTCAGAAGCTTAGATAGGGACATCGATGAATTCTTC CVRSLDRDIDEFF
- - TRBJ2-1 TRBV9 TGTGCCAGCAGCTCGAACAGACTAGGCAATGAGCAGTTCTTC CASSSNRLGNEQFF
- - TRBJ2-3 TRBV5-4 TGTGCCAGCAGCTTGGCCGGGAGCACAGATACGCAGTATTTT CASSLAGSTDTQYF
TRBD2 - TRBJ2-1 TRBV16 TGTGCCAGCAGCCTAAGACTAGCGGGAGGATACAATGAGCAGTTCTTC CASSLRLAGGYNEQFF
TRBD2 - TRBJ2-2 TRBV27 TGTGCCAGCAGTTTTTGGCGGGAGGCCGTCGACACCGGGGAGCTGTTTTTT CASSFWREAVDTGELFF
TRBD1 - TRBJ2-1 TRBV19 TGTGCCAGTAGTCCAAGGACAGGGGGCACGAATGAGCAGTTCTTC CASSPRTGGTNEQFF
- few TRBJ1-4 TRBV6-1 TGTGCCAGCAGTGAACGGGAGAGTGAAAAACTGTTTTTT CASSERESEKLFF
- - TRBJ1-4 TRBV18 TGTGCCAGCTCTCAACAGGGTACAGTCTTTGCAACTAATGAAAAACTGTTTTTT CASSQQGTVFATNEKLFF
- - TRBJ2-5 TRBV7-2 TGTGCCAGCAGCACAAACCCGGGATCTGAGGTGACCCAGTACTTC CASSTNPGSEVTQYF
- - TRBJ2-5 TRBV19 TGTGCCAGTAGTCTTGAACAGAGAACGACCCAGTACTTC CASSLEQRTTQYF
- - TRBJ2-7 TRBV6-5 TGTGCCAGCAGTTACTCAGGTCCCTACGAGCAGTACTTC CASSYSGPYEQYF